This T cell receptor beta chain was captured by sequencing in a study of OX40 agonist ivuxolimab in advanced cancers. In the study overall: Cohort: 82.7% men, mean age 60, aged roughly 23 to 90.

Comments on this clone: Its antigen is currently unknown.

Germline CDR1 and CDR2: MNHEY and SVGAGI. The CDR3 is 15 residues long. V was cut by 6 bases and J by 0 bases, with 12 bases left in between. Notes on the study in general: Among patients with partial responses at 0.1-3.0 mg/kg, clonal expansion was among the lowest. On average, CD8+ T cells showed a greater number of expanded clones than CD4+.

The repertoire was sequenced with immunoSEQ multiplex PCR; TCRdb's copy has only in-frame clones and lacks some. The sample records about 93,000 clones, roughly 92% being singletons. The chain uses TRBV6-5 and TRBJ2-4; no firm D call. The input for sequencing was CD4+ or CD8+ T cells sorted from blood, taken in a trial of the OX40 agonist ivuxolimab. The origin of this receptor is an adult with an advanced solid tumor such as melanoma, head and neck, liver or kidney cancer. The CDR3 nucleotides are TGTGCCAGCAGCCCCGACCCAATAGCCAAAAACATTCAGTACTTC. It specifies CASSPDPIAKNIQYF.